The next 13 T cell receptor beta chains were all read from a single sample in a study of cytomegalovirus exposure and HLA in healthy donors. The PCR contained 60 Vbeta and 13 Jbeta primers. TCRdb's copy holds only in-frame clones and misses some; the assay was immunoSEQ multiplex PCR. The sample carries 60,000 to 90,000 clones, roughly two thirds recorded once. The source material was PBMCs. These receptor sequences come from a middle-aged man in good health and CMV-seropositive.

The chain combines TRBV30 with TRBJ2-2; D perhaps matches TRBD1 (6 bases). V lost 1 base to trimming and J lost 4 bases, with 7 bases between them. Germline lookup yields CDR1 GTSNPN and CDR2 SVGIG (reference sequence). The CDR3 length is 13 residues. The chain's CDR3 is CAWSGGPTGELFF. The CDR3 DNA reads TGTGCCTGGAGTGGGGGGCCCACCGGGGAGCTGTTTTTT.

The chain combines TRBV5-6 with TRBJ1-4; D is perhaps TRBD1 (6 bases). Germline loops: CDR1 SGHDT, CDR2 YYEEEE. The CDR3 has 17 amino acids. The V and J ends lost 0 bases and 4 bases respectively, with 16 bases between them. The CDR3 loop reads CASSLGLGAPGNEKLFF. The CDR3 DNA is TGTGCCAGCAGCTTGGGGTTGGGGGCTCCGGGTAATGAAAAACTGTTTTTT. The full variable domain, completed using reference TRBV5-6 and TRBJ1-4, is DAGVTQSPTHLIKTRGQQVTLRCSPKSGHDTVSWYQQALGQGPQFIFQYYEEEERQRGNFPDRFSGHQFPNYSSELNVNALLLGDSALYLCASSLGLGAPGNEKLFFGSGTQLSVL.

The rearrangement uses TRBV20-1 and TRBJ1-1; no clear D. Germline V gives CDR1 DFQATT, CDR2 SNEGSKA (reference sequence). V lost 0 bases to trimming and J lost 8 bases, with 7 bases between them. The CDR3 length is 11 residues. CDR3 DNA: TGCAGTGCTAGAGATCAGTGGGAAGCTTTCTTT. The encoded protein is CSARDQWEAFF.

This clone has a handful of counts. V and J are TRBV4-2 and TRBJ2-1, with 12 bases identical to TRBD2. V trimming: 4 bases; J trimming: 2 bases; junction bases outside the gene matches: 3. CDR1 and CDR2 (germline): LGHNA, YNFKEQ. This CDR3 has 16 amino acids. Written as DNA, the CDR3 is TGTGCCAGCAGCCCTAGCGGGGGGGCAACCTACAATGAGCAGTTCTTC. It translates to CASSPSGGATYNEQFF.

The chain links TRBV7-2 to TRBJ2-1; 9 bases line up with TRBD2. The junction had 2 bases not matched to a gene; V was cut back by 5 bases and J by 0 bases. Germline V gene lookup returns CDR1 SGHTA and CDR2 FQGNSA. The CDR3 runs to 15 residues. The CDR3 coding sequence is TGTGCCAGCAGCCAAGCGGGGGGCTCCTACAATGAGCAGTTCTTC. Protein sequence: CASSQAGGSYNEQFF. Full variable domain (rest looked up from reference TRBV7-2 and TRBJ2-1): GAGVSQSPSNKVTEKGKDVELRCDPISGHTALYWYRQSLGQGLEFLIYFQGNSAPDKSGLPSDRFSAERTGGSVSTLTIQRTQQEDSAVYLCASSQAGGSYNEQFFGPGTRLTVL.

The rearrangement links TRBV29-1 to TRBJ2-1; 8 positions agree with TRBD2. Germline V gene sequence: CDR1 SQVTM, CDR2 ANQGSEA. V was pared by 7 bases and J by 0 bases, with 5 bases of the junction left unmatched. There are 14 residues in the CDR3. DNA for the CDR3: TGCAGCGCCTCAGCGGGAGCCTCCTACAATGAGCAGTTCTTC. This codes for CSASAGASYNEQFF.

The chain links TRBV7-8 to TRBJ2-3, with D unclear. V was trimmed by 2 bases and J by 3 bases, leaving 15 bases between them. The germline CDR1 and CDR2 sequences are SGHVS and FQNEAQ. This CDR3 is 16 amino acids long. The DNA for the CDR3 is TGTGCCAGCAGCTTATCCCGTAGTGATAGAACAGATACGCAGTATTTT. Its translation: CASSLSRSDRTDTQYF.

The count of this clone is one. This chain uses TRBV10-3 with TRBJ2-7, with a possible D match to TRBD2 (6 bases). CDR1 ENHRY and CDR2 SYGVKD come from the germline V gene. V lost 10 bases, J lost 5 bases, and 12 bases lay in between. The CDR3 consists of 11 residues. The CDR3 DNA sequence: TGTGCCACGTGCGGGGAGGACGAGCAGTACTTC. This gives the protein CATCGEDEQYF.

The chain carries TRBV25-1 and TRBJ1-5, with TRBD1 identical over 7 bases. J was trimmed by 1 base and V by 5 bases; bases with no gene match: 5. CDR3 length equals 15 residues. CDR1 MGHDK and CDR2 SYGVNS come from the germline V gene. Here the CDR3 reads CASSTGTESNQPQHF. The DNA for the CDR3 is TGTGCCAGCAGTACCGGGACAGAAAGCAATCAGCCCCAGCATTTT.

Comment on this clone: Distinct nucleotide sequences in the sample also encode this CDR3. The gene calls are TRBV29-1 and TRBJ1-1; 11 bases are a match to TRBD1. V lost 6 bases and J lost 5; bases outside the gene matches: 2. The germline CDR1 and CDR2 sequences are SQVTM and ANQGSEA. The CDR3 is 12 amino acids. The CDR3 protein is CSVDRGRTEAFF. CDR3 nucleotide sequence: TGCAGCGTGGACAGGGGGCGGACTGAAGCTTTCTTT.

The genes are TRBV19 and TRBJ1-1, with D tentatively TRBD1 (6 bases). Trimming shortened V by 8 bases and J by 1 base, and 11 bases separated the two germline ends. Germline CDR1 and CDR2: LNHDA and SQIVND (reference sequence). This CDR3 has 13 amino acids. The DNA for the CDR3 is TGTGCCAGTTTTAGGGGGGGGAACACTGAAGCTTTCTTT. This codes for CASFRGGNTEAFF.

In its sample, this clone is medium-sized. The chain combines TRBV5-4 with TRBJ2-3; 11 bases line up with TRBD1. The junction had 3 bases not matched to a gene; V was cut back by 3 bases and J by 0 bases. Germline V lookup: CDR1 SGHNT, CDR2 YYREEE (reference sequence). This CDR3 is 16 amino acids long. CDR3 nucleotide sequence: TGTGCCAGCAGCTGGGGGACAGGGGGTAGCACAGATACGCAGTATTTT. Translating gives CASSWGTGGSTDTQYF. The complete variable domain, with remaining parts taken from reference TRBV5-4 and TRBJ2-3, reads ETGVTQSPTHLIKTRGQQVTLRCSSQSGHNTVSWYQQALGQGPQFIFQYYREEENGRGNFPPRFSGLQFPNYSSELNVNALELDDSALYLCASSWGTGGSTDTQYFGPGTRLTVL.

This chain uses TRBV28 with TRBJ1-2, with D perhaps TRBD1 (6 bases). Germline assignment: CDR1 MDHEN and CDR2 SYDVKM. CDR3 size: 14 residues. The V end lost 5 bases, the J end lost 3 bases, and 13 bases lay between the germline ends. Here the CDR3 DNA reads TGTGCCAGCAGTCGACCAAACAGGGACTATGGCTACACCTTC. Translation gives CASSRPNRDYGYTF.